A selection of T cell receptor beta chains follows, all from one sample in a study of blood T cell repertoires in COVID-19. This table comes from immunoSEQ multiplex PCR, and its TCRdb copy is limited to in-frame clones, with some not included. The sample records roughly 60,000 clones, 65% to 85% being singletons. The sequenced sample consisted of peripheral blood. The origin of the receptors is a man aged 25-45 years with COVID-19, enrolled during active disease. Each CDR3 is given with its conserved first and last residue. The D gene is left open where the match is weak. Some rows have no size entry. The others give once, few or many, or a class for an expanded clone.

cdr3_aa: CASSLWAGNTDTQYF; cdr3_nt: TGTGCCAGCAGCTTATGGGCGGGAAACACAGATACGCAGTATTTT; d_call: .; clone_size: few; j_call: TRBJ2-3; v_call: TRBV7-2
cdr3_aa: CASSLRAGNTEAFF; cdr3_nt: TGTGCCAGCTCACTCCGGGCGGGGAACACTGAAGCTTTCTTT; d_call: .; clone_size: .; j_call: TRBJ1-1; v_call: TRBV18
cdr3_aa: CASSAPPGHSLTDTQYF; cdr3_nt: TGTGCCAGCAGCGCCCCGCCGGGACATTCACTCACAGATACGCAGTATTTT; d_call: .; clone_size: few; j_call: TRBJ2-3; v_call: TRBV5-4
cdr3_aa: CASSPGTSGRAEQYF; cdr3_nt: TGTGCCAGCAGCCCAGGGACTAGCGGGAGAGCCGAGCAGTACTTC; d_call: TRBD2; clone_size: .; j_call: TRBJ2-7; v_call: TRBV13
cdr3_aa: CASRASQGYYGYTF; cdr3_nt: TGTGCCAGCAGGGCCTCACAGGGATACTATGGCTACACCTTC; d_call: .; clone_size: few; j_call: TRBJ1-2; v_call: TRBV27
cdr3_aa: CASSSTSGRSYEQYF; cdr3_nt: TGTGCCAGCAGCTCAACTAGCGGGAGGTCCTACGAGCAGTACTTC; d_call: TRBD2; clone_size: .; j_call: TRBJ2-7; v_call: TRBV6-2/TRBV6-3
cdr3_aa: CASGRDRGKNIQYF; cdr3_nt: TGTGCCAGCGGAAGGGACAGGGGGAAAAACATTCAGTACTTC; d_call: TRBD1; clone_size: .; j_call: TRBJ2-4; v_call: TRBV6-5
cdr3_aa: CATRTGGNTIYF; cdr3_nt: TGTGCCACCAGGACAGGTGGAAACACCATATATTTT; d_call: .; clone_size: medium-sized; j_call: TRBJ1-3; v_call: TRBV24-1
cdr3_aa: CASSDSTSRNNEQFF; cdr3_nt: TGTGCCAGCAGTGATAGCACTAGCCGCAACAATGAGCAGTTCTTC; d_call: .; clone_size: .; j_call: TRBJ2-1; v_call: TRBV6-1
cdr3_aa: CASSGQGGQPQHF; cdr3_nt: TGTGCCAGCAGTGGACAGGGAGGTCAGCCCCAGCATTTT; d_call: TRBD1; clone_size: .; j_call: TRBJ1-5; v_call: TRBV25-1
cdr3_aa: CASSPPVSTNEQFF; cdr3_nt: TGTGCCAGCTCACCACCTGTCAGTACCAATGAGCAGTTCTTC; d_call: .; clone_size: .; j_call: TRBJ2-1; v_call: TRBV18
cdr3_aa: CASSFRTNNSPLHF; cdr3_nt: TGTGCCAGCAGTTTTAGGACTAATAATTCACCCCTCCACTTT; d_call: .; clone_size: .; j_call: TRBJ1-6; v_call: TRBV27
cdr3_aa: CASSLLAGYSYNEQFF; cdr3_nt: TGTGCCAGCAGCCTCTTAGCGGGGTACTCCTACAATGAGCAGTTCTTC; d_call: TRBD2; clone_size: .; j_call: TRBJ2-1; v_call: TRBV4-2
cdr3_aa: CASSPTTGGNAEAFF; cdr3_nt: TGTGCCAGCTCACCAACGACAGGGGGGAACGCTGAAGCTTTCTTT; d_call: TRBD1; clone_size: .; j_call: TRBJ1-1; v_call: TRBV18
cdr3_aa: CASSPGTGGYEQYF; cdr3_nt: TGTGCCAGCAGCCCCGGGACAGGGGGTTACGAGCAGTACTTC; d_call: TRBD1; clone_size: .; j_call: TRBJ2-7; v_call: TRBV7-3
cdr3_aa: CASSWTGGGYTF; cdr3_nt: TGTGCCAGCAGTTGGACAGGGGGCGGCTACACCTTC; d_call: TRBD1; clone_size: .; j_call: TRBJ1-2; v_call: TRBV28
cdr3_aa: CASSLQGSRGGSGSEQYF; cdr3_nt: TGTGCCAGCAGCCTACAAGGTAGCAGGGGCGGATCCGGGTCCGAGCAGTACTTC; d_call: .; clone_size: .; j_call: TRBJ2-7; v_call: TRBV5-4
cdr3_aa: CATSDRETGYTF; cdr3_nt: TGTGCCACCAGTGATCGGGAGACTGGCTACACCTTC; d_call: .; clone_size: .; j_call: TRBJ1-2; v_call: TRBV24-1
cdr3_aa: CASSLSKTGANVLTF; cdr3_nt: TGTGCCAGCAGCTTAAGCAAAACTGGGGCCAACGTCCTGACTTTC; d_call: .; clone_size: .; j_call: TRBJ2-6; v_call: TRBV7-2
cdr3_aa: CASSLGTGRAYEQYF; cdr3_nt: TGTGCCAGCAGCTTGGGGACAGGCAGAGCCTACGAGCAGTACTTC; d_call: TRBD1; clone_size: many; j_call: TRBJ2-7; v_call: TRBV9
cdr3_aa: CASSLARGNSPLHF; cdr3_nt: TGTGCCAGCAGCTTAGCGCGAGGGAATTCACCCCTCCACTTT; d_call: .; clone_size: once; j_call: TRBJ1-6; v_call: TRBV11-1
cdr3_aa: CASSPPPGHQNYNEQFF; cdr3_nt: TGTGCCAGCAGCCCCCCTCCGGGACACCAGAACTACAATGAGCAGTTCTTC; d_call: .; clone_size: .; j_call: TRBJ2-1; v_call: TRBV7-6
cdr3_aa: CASSLMTGGSGYTF; cdr3_nt: TGTGCCAGCAGCTTAATGACAGGGGGAAGTGGCTACACCTTC; d_call: TRBD1; clone_size: .; j_call: TRBJ1-2; v_call: TRBV28
cdr3_aa: CASSSVDRSYEQYF; cdr3_nt: TGTGCCAGCAGTTCGGTAGACAGATCCTACGAGCAGTACTTC; d_call: .; clone_size: few; j_call: TRBJ2-7; v_call: TRBV27
cdr3_aa: CASSDQAAYEQYF; cdr3_nt: TGTGCCAGCAGTGACCAGGCCGCCTACGAGCAGTACTTC; d_call: .; clone_size: .; j_call: TRBJ2-7; v_call: TRBV2
cdr3_aa: CASSLRQGAGLNQPQHF; cdr3_nt: TGTGCCAGCAGTTTACGTCAGGGGGCAGGGCTCAATCAGCCCCAGCATTTT; d_call: TRBD1; clone_size: once; j_call: TRBJ1-5; v_call: TRBV28
cdr3_aa: CASSLGLHSNQPQHF; cdr3_nt: TGTGCCAGCAGCTTGGGACTGCATTCCAATCAGCCCCAGCATTTT; d_call: .; clone_size: .; j_call: TRBJ1-5; v_call: TRBV5-8
cdr3_aa: CASRRTGASEQYF; cdr3_nt: TGTGCCAGCAGGCGGACAGGGGCGTCCGAGCAGTACTTC; d_call: TRBD1; clone_size: .; j_call: TRBJ2-7; v_call: TRBV6-5
cdr3_aa: CAISESQKLNTEAFF; cdr3_nt: TGTGCCATCAGTGAGTCGCAGAAACTGAACACTGAAGCTTTCTTT; d_call: .; clone_size: .; j_call: TRBJ1-1; v_call: TRBV10-3
cdr3_aa: CSVLDREKAGNTIYF; cdr3_nt: TGCAGCGTTCTCGACAGGGAGAAGGCTGGAAACACCATATATTTT; d_call: TRBD1; clone_size: .; j_call: TRBJ1-3; v_call: TRBV29-1
cdr3_aa: CAISDGTGRDGYTF; cdr3_nt: TGTGCCATCAGTGACGGGACAGGAAGGGATGGCTACACCTTC; d_call: TRBD1; clone_size: .; j_call: TRBJ1-2; v_call: TRBV10-3